The T cell receptor (beta chain) under discussion was sequenced for a study of blood T cell repertoires in COVID-19. Study in general: Samples of COVID-19 (acute and convalescent) were obtained from the United States, Italy and Spain. T cells, B-cell-depleted T cells, or PBMCs provided the cDNA or gDNA that served as material.

The V gene lost 3 bases and the J gene lost 0 bases, with 17 bases spanning the gap. Germline CDR1 and CDR2: KGHDR and SFDVKD. This CDR3 is 18 amino acids long. Source study methods: Quantification of nucleated cells was approximated via reference gene primer amplification. Sequencing used immunoSEQ multiplex PCR; TCRdb keeps in-frame clones, though not all of them. Clonal size and the V and J genes are those of that table, whereas D and trimming came from the DNA. The sample consists of 90,000 to 140,000 clones, about 76% of them appearing once. Sample: peripheral blood. This receptor was obtained from a woman aged 70-85 years with acute or convalescent COVID-19. The chain combines TRBV24-1 with TRBJ2-1; tentative D call: TRBD1 (6 bases). CDR3 residues: CATSDTPAGAISYNEQFF. The CDR3 DNA sequence: TGTGCCACCAGTGATACCCCGGCAGGGGCCATCTCCTACAATGAGCAGTTCTTC.